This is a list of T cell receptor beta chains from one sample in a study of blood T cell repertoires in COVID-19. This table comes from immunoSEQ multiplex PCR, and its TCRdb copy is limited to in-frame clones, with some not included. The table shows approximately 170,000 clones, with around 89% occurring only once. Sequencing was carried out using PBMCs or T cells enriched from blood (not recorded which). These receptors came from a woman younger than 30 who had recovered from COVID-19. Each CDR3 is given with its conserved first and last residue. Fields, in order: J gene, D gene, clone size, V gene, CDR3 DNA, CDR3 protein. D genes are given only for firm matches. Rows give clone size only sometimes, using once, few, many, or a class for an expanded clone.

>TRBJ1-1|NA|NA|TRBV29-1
TGCAGCGTTGTCGGAGGAGTGGGCACTGAAGCTTTCTTT
CSVVGGVGTEAFF
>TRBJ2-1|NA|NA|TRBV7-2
TGTGCCAGCAGCTTAGCGATCGGGTCCTACAATGAGCAGTTCTTC
CASSLAIGSYNEQFF
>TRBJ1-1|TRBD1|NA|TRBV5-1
TGCGCCAGCAGCGACACAGGGGGTATCACTGAAGCTTTCTTT
CASSDTGGITEAFF
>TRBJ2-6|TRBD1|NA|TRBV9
TGTGCCAGCAGCGGCCGAAGACAGGGGGCGGGTGGGGCCAACGTCCTGACTTTC
CASSGRRQGAGGANVLTF
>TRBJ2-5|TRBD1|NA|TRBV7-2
TGTGCCAGCAGCTTAGTGGTCAGGGGGCGGGAGACCCAGTACTTC
CASSLVVRGRETQYF
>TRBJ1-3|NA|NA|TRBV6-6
TGTGCCAGCAGTTACTCAGAGGGTAATGGAAACACCATATATTTT
CASSYSEGNGNTIYF
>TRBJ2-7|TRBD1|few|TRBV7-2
TGTGCCAGCAGCGCCGACAGGGGACTCTACGAGCAGTACTTC
CASSADRGLYEQYF
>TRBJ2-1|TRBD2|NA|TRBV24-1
TGTGCCACCAGTGCCCACGGGACTAGCGCGTACAATGAGCAGTTCTTC
CATSAHGTSAYNEQFF
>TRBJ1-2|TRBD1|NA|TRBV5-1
TGCGCCAGCAGCGGCATGGACAGGGGGCTTTCTAACTATGGCTACACCTTC
CASSGMDRGLSNYGYTF
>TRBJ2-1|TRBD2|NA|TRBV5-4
TGTGCCAGCAGTCCTCCGGGACTAGCACAACAATCGGAGCAGTTCTTC
CASSPPGLAQQSEQFF
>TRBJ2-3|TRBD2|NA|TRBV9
TGTGCCAGCACCCCCGGTGAGCGGGAGGCCACAGATACGCAGTATTTT
CASTPGEREATDTQYF
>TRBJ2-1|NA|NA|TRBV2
TGTGCCAGCAGTTCACTAGCCTCCTCTGGGAATGAGCAGTTCTTC
CASSSLASSGNEQFF
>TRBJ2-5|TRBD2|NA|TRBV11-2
TGTGCCAGCAGCTTAGATGGGGGTAGCGGGAGCCGGGAGACCCAGTACTTC
CASSLDGGSGSRETQYF
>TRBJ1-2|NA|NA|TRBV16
TGTGCCAGCAGTCTGACCGGGACTTACTATGGCTACACCTTC
CASSLTGTYYGYTF
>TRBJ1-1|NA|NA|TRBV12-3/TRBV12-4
TGTGCCAGCAGCTCCGGGGAGGGGACTGAAGCTTTCTTT
CASSSGEGTEAFF
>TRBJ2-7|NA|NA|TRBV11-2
TGTGCCAGCAGCTTAGTTGGGGCGTATGACGAGCAGTACTTC
CASSLVGAYDEQYF
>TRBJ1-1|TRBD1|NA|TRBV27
TGTGCCAGCCTTAGACAGGGGGCGCTTAGCACTGAAGCTTTCTTT
CASLRQGALSTEAFF
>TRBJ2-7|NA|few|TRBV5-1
TGCGCCAGCAGCTTGGCGACGGGTGGCGAGCAGTACTTC
CASSLATGGEQYF
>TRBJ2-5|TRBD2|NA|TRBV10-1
TGCGCCAGCATTTGGTTAGCGGGACGTGAGACCCAGTACTTC
CASIWLAGRETQYF
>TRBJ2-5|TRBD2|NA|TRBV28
TGTGCCAGCAGGACTAGCGTCGAAGAGACCCAGTACTTC
CASRTSVEETQYF
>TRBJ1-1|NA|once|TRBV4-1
TGCGCCAGCAGTTCGGGAATCGTCACTGAAGCTTTCTTT
CASSSGIVTEAFF
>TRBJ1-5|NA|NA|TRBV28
TGTGCCAGCAGTCCTCTAGCACAGGGCTCTCATCAGCCCCAGCATTTT
CASSPLAQGSHQPQHF
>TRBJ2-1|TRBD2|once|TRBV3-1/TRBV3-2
TGTGCCAGCAGCCAGCCGACTAGCGGGAGGGACAATGAGCAGTTCTTC
CASSQPTSGRDNEQFF
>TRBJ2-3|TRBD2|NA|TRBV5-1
TGCGCCAGCAGCCCGGGGACTAGCGGAATAGGCACAGATACGCAGTATTTT
CASSPGTSGIGTDTQYF
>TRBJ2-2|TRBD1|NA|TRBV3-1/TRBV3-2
TGTGCCAGCAGCAACAGGGGGCGGTCCGGGGAGCTGTTTTTT
CASSNRGRSGELFF
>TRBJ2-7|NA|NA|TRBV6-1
TGTGCCAGCAGTGAATCCGGCAGGGTCTACGAGCAGTACTTC
CASSESGRVYEQYF
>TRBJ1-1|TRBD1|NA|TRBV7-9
TGTGCCAGCAGCACACAGCAGAAGGACAGGGCGGACACTGAAGCTTTCTTT
CASSTQQKDRADTEAFF
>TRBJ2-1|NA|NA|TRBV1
TGCACCAGCAGCCAAGGAGACTATGAGCAGTTCTTC
CTSSQGDYEQFF
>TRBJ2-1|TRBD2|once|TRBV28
TGTGCCAGCAGGTTAACGGGACTAGCGGGATTCGATGAGCAGTTCTTC
CASRLTGLAGFDEQFF
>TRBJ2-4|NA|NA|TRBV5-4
TGTGCCAGCAGCTTTTTTTCAGGGGTAGCCAAAAACATTCAGTACTTC
CASSFFSGVAKNIQYF